The 11 T cell receptor beta chains given below trace back to one sample, sequenced in a study of PD-1 blockade in classical Hodgkin lymphoma (TCRdb year 2020). Libraries were constructed by the immunoSEQ multiplex PCR assay. TCRdb limited this immuneACCESS table to in-frame rearrangements with V and J called. A share of clones is missing; checked studies link under half to unresolved V genes, and the rest is unexplained. For this sample the table gives around 21,000 clones, of which around 80% were detected only once. Approximately 22% of the sample belongs to the ten largest clones. The time point label for this specimen denotes: cycle 4 day 1 (C4D1), after more than 5 weeks of nivolumab. All trial patients had relapsed after autologous stem cell transplantation, with cohorts A, B and C differing in prior brentuximab vedotin exposure. The sequencing used peripheral blood mononuclear cells (PBMCs), collected before the fourth cycle of nivolumab. The receptors were gathered from a human donor with classical Hodgkin lymphoma.

The table lists this clone with a few counts. This sequence joins TRBV18 and TRBJ1-3, with D perhaps matching TRBD1 (5 bases). The V end lost 2 bases, the J end lost 0 bases, and 5 bases lay between the germline ends. The CDR3 runs 14 residues. Germline V gene lookup returns CDR1 KGHSH and CDR2 LQKENI. CDR3 protein: CASSPGTSGNTIYF. The CDR3 region has the DNA TGTGCCAGCTCACCAGGGACCTCTGGAAACACCATATATTTT.

The V and J genes are TRBV6-6 and TRBJ2-3; D uncertain. The CDR3 totals 16 residues. V lost 7 bases to trimming and J lost 2 bases, with 19 bases between them. Per germline, CDR1 MNHNY and CDR2 SVGAGI (reference sequence). In nucleotides, the CDR3 is TGTGCCAGCAAACTCCTCCCAGGCCCTACCACAGATACGCAGTATTTT. This encodes CASKLLPGPTTDTQYF.

This chain uses TRBV30 with TRBJ2-1, with 10 nucleotides matching TRBD2. The CDR3 covers 17 residues. The germline V gene encodes CDR1 GTSNPN and CDR2 SVGIG (reference sequence). V was pared by 1 base and J by 4 bases, with 10 bases of the junction left unmatched. The DNA of the CDR3 is TGTGCCTGGAGTGGAGCCTCAGCGGGAGGGCGGTACAATGAGCAGTTCTTC. It specifies CAWSGASAGGRYNEQFF.

The chain links TRBV30 to TRBJ1-1; the D is unclear. Trimming took 1 base from V and 0 from J, leaving 3 bases between them. Germline CDR1 reads GTSNPN; CDR2 reads SVGIG (reference sequence). The CDR3 contains 12 residues. The CDR3 nucleotides are TGTGCCTGGAGTGGGGTGAACACTGAAGCTTTCTTT. Amino acid sequence: CAWSGVNTEAFF.

The chain is built from TRBV19 and TRBJ2-5; the D gene could be TRBD1 or TRBD2 (5 bases each). The DNA end is a closer match to TRBJ2-7, so the J assignment may be wrong. CDR1 is LNHDA, CDR2 SQIVND, per germline (reference sequence). The CDR3 is made up of 12 amino acids. The CDR3 nucleotides are TGTGCCAGTCGTCGGGACGGCTACGAGCAGTACTTC. Its translation is CASRRDGYEQYF.

The chain recombines TRBV30 with TRBJ2-1, with 14 bases lining up with TRBD2. The germline CDR1 and CDR2 sequences are GTSNPN and SVGIG (reference sequence). Trimming at V came to 1 base and at J to 7 bases, leaving 12 bases not matched to a gene. This CDR3 has 18 amino acids. CDR3 loop: CAWSAGTSGSFGRNEQFF. The CDR3 coding sequence is TGTGCCTGGAGTGCCGGGACTAGCGGGAGTTTTGGTCGGAATGAGCAGTTCTTC.

The V and J genes are TRBV5-4 and TRBJ2-2, with D uncertain. The CDR3 runs to 14 residues. Germline loops: CDR1 SGHNT, CDR2 YYREEE (reference sequence). The ends were cut back, 3 bases at V and 0 bases at J, with 6 bases in the middle. CDR3: CASSSRANTGELFF. For the CDR3, the DNA is TGTGCCAGCAGCTCAAGAGCGAACACCGGGGAGCTGTTTTTT.

V usage is TRBV19 and J usage is TRBJ1-1; TRBD1 might be the D (5 bases). The CDR3 loop spans 14 amino acids. The V end was cut by 4 bases, the J end by 1 base, with 10 bases between. Germline V gene sequence: CDR1 LNHDA, CDR2 SQIVND (reference sequence). The CDR3 nucleotides read TGTGCCAGTAGTACTCGAAGGGGGAACACTGAAGCTTTCTTT. It codes for CASSTRRGNTEAFF.

This chain connects TRBV6-5 to TRBJ2-2; tentative D call: TRBD1 (6 bases). Trimming stripped 2 bases from V and 6 bases from J, with 10 bases between. Germline assignment: CDR1 MNHEY and CDR2 SVGAGI. This CDR3 region has 14 residues. CDR3 region: CASSYQQGSGELFF. The CDR3 DNA reads as TGTGCCAGCAGTTACCAACAGGGTTCCGGGGAGCTGTTTTTT.

This rearrangement joins TRBV5-1 to TRBJ1-6; tentative D call: TRBD1 (6 bases). The CDR3 has 15 amino acids. V was trimmed by 4 bases and J by 4 bases, leaving 12 bases between them. CDR1 is SGHRS and CDR2 is YFSETQ in the germline V gene. Here the CDR3 DNA reads TGCGCCAGCAGCACTTGGACAGCTTATAATTCACCCCTCCACTTT. Encoded protein: CASSTWTAYNSPLHF.

J is TRBJ2-1 and V is TRBV7-8; 7 positions agree with TRBD2. The CDR3 has 17 residues. Germline CDR1 reads SGHVS; CDR2 reads FQNEAQ. Trimming at V came to 5 bases and at J to 0 bases, leaving 10 bases not matched to a gene. The CDR3 reads CASSPQTAGSSYNEQFF. The CDR3 DNA is TGTGCCAGCAGCCCTCAGACAGCGGGAAGCTCCTACAATGAGCAGTTCTTC.